This entry features one T cell receptor (beta chain) sequence. Its antigen is not identified. This entry is derived from a study of vaccination and CD4 T cells after COVID-19. Study details: Convalescent patients gave post-COVID blood a median around 91 days post-diagnosis, range 35 to 161.

Treatment reported: roughly 10-day PBMC culture with coronavirus spike peptide pools or control peptides (ViraFEST assay). V lost 4 bases, J lost 1 base, and 9 bases lay in between. The CDR3 loop spans 13 amino acids. Germline CDR1 and CDR2: SGHRS and YFSETQ. Sequenced with the Oncomine TCR Beta short-read assay was DNA taken from cultured CD4+ T cells. Genomic DNA extraction was carried out from cultured CD4+ T cells. TCRdb independently ran MiXCR on the PCR reads; one entry per CDR3 protein. The table records about 20,000 distinct CDR3 sequences, 40% to 65% of them present only once. This TCR derives from a human donor who had recovered from COVID-19. Sequencing used CD4+ T cells from blood, cultured in vitro. The chain uses TRBV5-1 and TRBJ2-7; D gene uncertain. CDR3 region: CASSDGSSYEQYF. The CDR3 coding sequence is TGCGCCAGCAGCGACGGATCATCCTACGAGCAGTACTTC.